This TCR beta chain appears in the sequencing data of a study of T cells in tumors after PD-1 blockade. Study summary: Prior checkpoint blockade, systemic immunosuppressant use, or anti-cancer therapy within 4 weeks excluded patients. During anti-PD-1 treatment, some patients continued daily vismodegib 150 mg. Mean per blood sample: 113,528 templates (about 21,000-290,000), around 35,000 unique clonotypes.

Genomic DNA template from tumor biopsies or peripheral blood, roughly 616 ng to 6,004 ng input. Assay: immunoSEQ multiplex PCR; the TCRdb copy retains only in-frame clones and omits some. The sample lists around 35,000 clones, around 73% occurring once. The ends were cut back, 1 base at V and 13 bases at J, with 18 bases in the middle. This CDR3 has 14 amino acids. Germline V gene sequence: CDR1 SGHRS, CDR2 YFSETQ. Sequencing used PBMCs, obtained after anti-PD-1 treatment. The V call is TRBV5-1, the J call TRBJ2-1; TRBD2 is a possible D gene (5 bases). The TCR originated in a human donor with basal cell carcinoma. The CDR3 DNA is TGCGCCAGCAGCTTGACGCGGAAGGTAGCGAATCAGTTCTTC. Its protein is CASSLTRKVANQFF.